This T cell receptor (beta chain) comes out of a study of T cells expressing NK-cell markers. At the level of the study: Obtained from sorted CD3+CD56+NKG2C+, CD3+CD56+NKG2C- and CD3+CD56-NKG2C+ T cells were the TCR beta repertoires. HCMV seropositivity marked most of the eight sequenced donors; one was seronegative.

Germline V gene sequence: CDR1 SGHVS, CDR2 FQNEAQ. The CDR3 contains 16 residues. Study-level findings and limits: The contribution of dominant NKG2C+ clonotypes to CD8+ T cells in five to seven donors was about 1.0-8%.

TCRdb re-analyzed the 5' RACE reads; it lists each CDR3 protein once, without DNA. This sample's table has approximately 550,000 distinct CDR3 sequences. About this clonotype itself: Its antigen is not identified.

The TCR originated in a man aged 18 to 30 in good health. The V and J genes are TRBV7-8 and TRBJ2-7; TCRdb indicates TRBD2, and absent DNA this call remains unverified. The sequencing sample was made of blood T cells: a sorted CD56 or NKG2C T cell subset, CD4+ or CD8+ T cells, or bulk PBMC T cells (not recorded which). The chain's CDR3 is CASSPQPGLAGYEQYF.